This T cell receptor (beta chain) was retrieved from a study of blood T cell repertoires in COVID-19. CDR1 and CDR2 (germline): MDHEN, SYDVKM. The CDR3 is made up of 14 amino acids. The V and J ends lost 5 bases and 2 bases, in that order; junction bases with no gene match: 3. In the authors' methods: Scientists estimated how many nucleated cells there were by amplifying reference gene primers. Measured with immunoSEQ multiplex PCR; TCRdb has only the in-frame clones, and not every one. The V and J calls and clone size come from that table; D and trimming were worked out from the DNA. The data show about 62,000 clones, around 86% seen once.

Sequencing was carried out using peripheral blood. This TCR came from a man in his 70s with acute or convalescent COVID-19. The chain uses TRBV28 and TRBJ1-2; the match to TRBD1 covers 9 bases. The CDR3 nucleotides are TGTGCCAGCAGTGAGGACAGGGGAAACTATGGCTACACCTTC. Encoded protein: CASSEDRGNYGYTF.